Listed below are T cell receptor beta chains from one sample, sequenced in a study of T cell responses to AZD1222 COVID-19 vaccine. TCRdb's copy holds only in-frame clones and misses some; the assay was immunoSEQ multiplex PCR. The sample holds some 120,000 clones; about 90% are singletons and the top ten take 7.6%. The material was peripheral blood, obtained on day 0 of AZD1222 vaccination. The receptors shown here come from an adult in good health. Each CDR3 is given with its conserved first and last residue. The D gene is left open where the match is weak. Rows may omit the clone size; those that give it use once, few, many or a size class.

TRBV6-1	NA	16	NA	TRBJ1-2	CASSEGSVGLNYGYTF	TGTGCCAGCAGTGAAGGTTCGGTGGGGCTAAACTATGGCTACACCTTC
TRBV27	NA	14	NA	TRBJ2-7	CASSLDRRRGEQYF	TGTGCCAGCAGTTTAGACAGGCGGAGGGGCGAGCAGTACTTC
TRBV27	TRBD2	16	NA	TRBJ2-7	CASSPTLAGVFHEQYF	TGTGCCAGCAGTCCGACACTAGCGGGAGTTTTCCACGAGCAGTACTTC
TRBV18	NA	13	NA	TRBJ1-2	CASSEDRYYGYTF	TGTGCCAGCTCAGAGGACAGATACTATGGCTACACCTTC
TRBV6-4	NA	15	few	TRBJ1-1	CASSDGAGTGTEAFF	TGTGCCAGCAGTGACGGGGCAGGTACCGGGACTGAAGCTTTCTTT
TRBV3-1/TRBV3-2	NA	16	NA	TRBJ2-3	CASSQGPGRSTDTQYF	TGTGCCAGCAGCCAAGGACCCGGGAGAAGCACAGATACGCAGTATTTT
TRBV28	NA	14	once	TRBJ1-5	CASRPGTQDQPQHF	TGTGCCAGCAGGCCTGGGACTCAAGATCAGCCCCAGCATTTT
TRBV3-1/TRBV3-2	TRBD1	16	NA	TRBJ1-3	CASSPVPGGSGNTIYF	TGTGCCAGCAGCCCGGTTCCAGGGGGCTCTGGAAACACCATATATTTT
TRBV29-1	NA	14	NA	TRBJ1-6	CSAQMGSANSPLHF	TGCAGCGCCCAAATGGGCAGCGCTAATTCACCCCTCCACTTT
TRBV6-2/TRBV6-3	NA	16	NA	TRBJ2-4	CASSYGGQASKNIQYF	TGTGCCAGCAGTTACGGAGGGCAAGCCTCCAAAAACATTCAGTACTTC
TRBV7-3	TRBD1	16	NA	TRBJ2-2	CASSLMGDRATGELFF	TGTGCCAGCAGCTTAATGGGGGACAGGGCCACCGGGGAGCTGTTTTTT
TRBV2	TRBD1	14	NA	TRBJ1-5	CASNEDRGSQPQHF	TGTGCCAGCAACGAGGACAGGGGGAGTCAGCCCCAGCATTTT
TRBV27	NA	15	NA	TRBJ2-7	CASSLSKQGPHEQYF	TGTGCCAGCAGTTTATCGAAGCAGGGCCCCCACGAGCAGTACTTC
TRBV28	TRBD2	12	NA	TRBJ2-1	CASSLLRGDQFF	TGTGCCAGCAGTCTACTACGGGGGGATCAGTTCTTC
TRBV28	NA	15	few	TRBJ1-2	CASSLGGSQVYGYTF	TGTGCCAGCAGTTTGGGCGGGTCCCAGGTCTATGGCTACACCTTC
TRBV11-2	NA	14	NA	TRBJ2-2	CASSPAYSTGELFF	TGTGCCAGCAGCCCCGCCTACAGCACCGGGGAGCTGTTTTTT
TRBV6-2/TRBV6-3	NA	11	NA	TRBJ2-1	CASSEPPKQFF	TGTGCCAGCAGTGAGCCCCCCAAGCAGTTCTTC
TRBV19	NA	15	NA	TRBJ1-1	CASSISGTKNTEAFF	TGTGCCAGTAGTATAAGCGGGACAAAGAACACTGAAGCTTTCTTT
TRBV27	TRBD1	15	NA	TRBJ2-1	CASSRGQGSWNEQFF	TGTGCCAGCAGTCGGGGACAGGGTAGTTGGAATGAGCAGTTCTTC
TRBV18	TRBD1	16	NA	TRBJ1-1	CASSPRQGGMNTEAFF	TGTGCCAGCTCACCTCGGCAGGGGGGGATGAACACTGAAGCTTTCTTT
TRBV30	NA	11	NA	TRBJ1-2	CAWSSNYGYTF	TGTGCCTGGAGCTCAAACTATGGCTACACCTTC
TRBV2	NA	15	NA	TRBJ1-2	CASSEVRGRAGGYTF	TGTGCCAGCAGTGAAGTCCGGGGGCGGGCAGGAGGCTACACCTTC
TRBV4-1	TRBD2	17	NA	TRBJ2-5	CASSQDGTSGARETQYF	TGCGCCAGCAGCCAAGACGGGACTAGCGGGGCTCGGGAGACCCAGTACTTC
TRBV28	NA	11	NA	TRBJ2-1	CASSFRTEQFF	TGTGCCAGCAGTTTTCGGACTGAGCAGTTCTTC
TRBV2	TRBD1	13	NA	TRBJ1-1	CASRDRAGTEAFF	TGTGCCAGCAGGGACAGGGCAGGAACTGAAGCTTTCTTT
TRBV7-9	NA	14	NA	TRBJ2-7	CASSFGTLSYEQYF	TGTGCCAGCAGCTTTGGGACATTGTCCTACGAGCAGTACTTC
TRBV7-8	TRBD1	13	NA	TRBJ1-2	CASSLGTEYGYTF	TGTGCCAGCAGCCTCGGGACAGAGTATGGCTACACCTTC